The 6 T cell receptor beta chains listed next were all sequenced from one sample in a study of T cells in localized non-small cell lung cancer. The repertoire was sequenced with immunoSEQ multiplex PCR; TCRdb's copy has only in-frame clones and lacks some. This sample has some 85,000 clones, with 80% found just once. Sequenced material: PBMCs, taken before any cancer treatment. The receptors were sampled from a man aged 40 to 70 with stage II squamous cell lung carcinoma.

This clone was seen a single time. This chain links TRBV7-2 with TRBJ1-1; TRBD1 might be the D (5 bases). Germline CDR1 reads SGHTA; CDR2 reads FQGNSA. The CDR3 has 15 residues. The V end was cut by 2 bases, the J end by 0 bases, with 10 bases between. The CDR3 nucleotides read TGTGCCAGCAGCTTACAGGGCACAATGAACACTGAAGCTTTCTTT. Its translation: CASSLQGTMNTEAFF.

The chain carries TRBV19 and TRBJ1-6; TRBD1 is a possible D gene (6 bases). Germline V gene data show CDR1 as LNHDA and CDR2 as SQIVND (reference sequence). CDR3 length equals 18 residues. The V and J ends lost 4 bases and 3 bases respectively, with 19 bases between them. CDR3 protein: CASSRGYKATGYNSPLHF. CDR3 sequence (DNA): TGTGCCAGTAGTAGGGGGTATAAAGCGACAGGCTATAATTCACCCCTCCACTTT.

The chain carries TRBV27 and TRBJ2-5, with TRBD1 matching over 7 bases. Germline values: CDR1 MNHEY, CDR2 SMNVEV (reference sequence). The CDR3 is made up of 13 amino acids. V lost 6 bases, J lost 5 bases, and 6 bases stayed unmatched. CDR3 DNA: TGTGCCAGCAGAACCACAGGGGTCGAGACCCAGTACTTC. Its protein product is CASRTTGVETQYF.

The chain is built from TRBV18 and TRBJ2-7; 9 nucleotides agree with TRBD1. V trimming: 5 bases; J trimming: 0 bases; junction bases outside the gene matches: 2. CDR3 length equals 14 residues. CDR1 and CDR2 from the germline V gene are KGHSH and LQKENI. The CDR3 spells CASSSTGGSYEQYF. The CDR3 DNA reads TGTGCCAGCTCATCGACAGGGGGCTCCTACGAGCAGTACTTC.

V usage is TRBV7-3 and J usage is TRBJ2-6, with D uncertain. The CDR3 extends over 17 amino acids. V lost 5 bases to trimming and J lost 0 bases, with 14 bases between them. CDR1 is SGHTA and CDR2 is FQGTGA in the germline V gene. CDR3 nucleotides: TGTGCCAGCAGCGCTCGGTCTAGGCTCTCTGGGGCCAACGTCCTGACTTTC. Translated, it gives CASSARSRLSGANVLTF.

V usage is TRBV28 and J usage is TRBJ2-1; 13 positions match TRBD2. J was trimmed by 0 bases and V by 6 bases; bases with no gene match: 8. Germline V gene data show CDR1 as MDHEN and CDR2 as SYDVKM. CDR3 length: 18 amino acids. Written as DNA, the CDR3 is TGTGCCAGCAGCTTGACTAGCGGGAGGCGTAGCTCCTACAATGAGCAGTTCTTC. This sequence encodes CASSLTSGRRSSYNEQFF.